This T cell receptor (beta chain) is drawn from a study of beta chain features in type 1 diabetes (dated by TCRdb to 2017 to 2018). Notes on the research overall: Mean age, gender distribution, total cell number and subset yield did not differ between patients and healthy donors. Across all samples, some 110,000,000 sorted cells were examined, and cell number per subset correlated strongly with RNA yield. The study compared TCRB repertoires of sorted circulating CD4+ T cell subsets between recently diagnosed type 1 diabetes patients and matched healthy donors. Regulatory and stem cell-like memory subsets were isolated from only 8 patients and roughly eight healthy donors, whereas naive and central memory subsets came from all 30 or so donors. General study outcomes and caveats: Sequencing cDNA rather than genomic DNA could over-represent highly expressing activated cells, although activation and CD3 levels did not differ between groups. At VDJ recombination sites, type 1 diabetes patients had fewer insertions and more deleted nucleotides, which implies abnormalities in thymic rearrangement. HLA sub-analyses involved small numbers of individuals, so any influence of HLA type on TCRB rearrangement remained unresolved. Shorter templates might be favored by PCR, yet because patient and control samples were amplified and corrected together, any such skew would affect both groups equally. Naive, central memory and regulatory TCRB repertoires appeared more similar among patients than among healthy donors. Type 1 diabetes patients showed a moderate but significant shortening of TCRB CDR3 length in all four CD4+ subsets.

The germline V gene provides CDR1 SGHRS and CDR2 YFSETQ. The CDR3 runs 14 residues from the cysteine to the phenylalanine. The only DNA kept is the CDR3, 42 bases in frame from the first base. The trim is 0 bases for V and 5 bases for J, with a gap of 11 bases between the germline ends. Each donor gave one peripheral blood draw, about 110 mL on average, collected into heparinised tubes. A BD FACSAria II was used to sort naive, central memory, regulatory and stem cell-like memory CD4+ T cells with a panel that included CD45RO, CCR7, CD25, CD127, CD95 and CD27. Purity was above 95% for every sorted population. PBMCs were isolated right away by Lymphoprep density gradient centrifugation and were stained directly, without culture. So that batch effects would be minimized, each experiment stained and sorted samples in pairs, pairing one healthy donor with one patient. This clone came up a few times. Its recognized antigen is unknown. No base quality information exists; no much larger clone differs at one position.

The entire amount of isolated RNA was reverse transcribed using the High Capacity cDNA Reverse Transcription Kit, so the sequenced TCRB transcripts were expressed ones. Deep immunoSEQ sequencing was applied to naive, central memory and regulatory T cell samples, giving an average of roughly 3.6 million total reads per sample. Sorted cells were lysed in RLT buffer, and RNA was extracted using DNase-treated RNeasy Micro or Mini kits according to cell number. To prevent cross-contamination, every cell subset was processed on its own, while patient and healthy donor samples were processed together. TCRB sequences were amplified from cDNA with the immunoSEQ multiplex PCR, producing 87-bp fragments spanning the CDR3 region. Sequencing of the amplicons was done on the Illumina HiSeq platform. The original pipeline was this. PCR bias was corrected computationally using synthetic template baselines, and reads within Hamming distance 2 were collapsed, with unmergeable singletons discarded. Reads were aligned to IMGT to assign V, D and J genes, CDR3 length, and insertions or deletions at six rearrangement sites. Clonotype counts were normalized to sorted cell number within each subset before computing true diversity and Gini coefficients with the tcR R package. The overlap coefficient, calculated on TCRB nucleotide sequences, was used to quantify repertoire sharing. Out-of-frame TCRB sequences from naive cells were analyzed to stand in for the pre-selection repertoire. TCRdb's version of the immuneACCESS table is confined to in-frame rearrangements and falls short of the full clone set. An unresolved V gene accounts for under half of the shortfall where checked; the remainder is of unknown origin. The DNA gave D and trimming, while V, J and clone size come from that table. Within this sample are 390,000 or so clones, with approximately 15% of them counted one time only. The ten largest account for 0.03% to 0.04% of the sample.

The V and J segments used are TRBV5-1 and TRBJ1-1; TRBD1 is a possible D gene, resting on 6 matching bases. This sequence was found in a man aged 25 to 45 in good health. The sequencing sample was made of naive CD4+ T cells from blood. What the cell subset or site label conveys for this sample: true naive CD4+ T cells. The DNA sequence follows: TGCGCCAGCAGCTTGGGGGCCAGGGGAACTGAAGCTTTCTTT. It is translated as CASSLGARGTEAFF.